The source of this TCR beta chain is a study of T cells in Graves' hyperthyroidism and ophthalmopathy. It was RNA transcripts that yielded the amplified TCR beta CDR3 regions. The primer set for the first-round RT-PCR of the TCR CDR3 was HTBI. TCRdb redid the calling of the multiplex PCR reads with MiXCR, one entry per CDR3 protein. The sample lists 40,000 to 55,000 distinct CDR3 sequences; 45% to 50% were seen once. Germline V gene data show CDR1 as LGHNA and CDR2 as YNFKEQ. V was pared by 3 bases and J by 0 bases, with 3 bases of the junction left unmatched. The CDR3 covers 15 residues. This clonotype was detected many times. The antigen remains undetermined. Study-wide findings and caveats: A model built on 13 V-J features separated ophthalmopathy from stable hyperthyroidism.

The patients, who ranged from 18 to 65 in age, presented with newly diagnosed hyperthyroidism lasting under 2 months. The receptor comes from a woman aged 50 to 60 with Graves' hyperthyroidism. The rearrangement joins TRBV4-2 to TRBJ2-3; 7 bases align to TRBD1. The sequenced sample consisted of peripheral blood or thyroid tissue (not recorded which). This chain's CDR3 is CASSHPGQSTDTQYF. In DNA form, the CDR3 reads TGTGCCAGCAGCCACCCGGGACAGAGCACAGATACGCAGTATTTT.